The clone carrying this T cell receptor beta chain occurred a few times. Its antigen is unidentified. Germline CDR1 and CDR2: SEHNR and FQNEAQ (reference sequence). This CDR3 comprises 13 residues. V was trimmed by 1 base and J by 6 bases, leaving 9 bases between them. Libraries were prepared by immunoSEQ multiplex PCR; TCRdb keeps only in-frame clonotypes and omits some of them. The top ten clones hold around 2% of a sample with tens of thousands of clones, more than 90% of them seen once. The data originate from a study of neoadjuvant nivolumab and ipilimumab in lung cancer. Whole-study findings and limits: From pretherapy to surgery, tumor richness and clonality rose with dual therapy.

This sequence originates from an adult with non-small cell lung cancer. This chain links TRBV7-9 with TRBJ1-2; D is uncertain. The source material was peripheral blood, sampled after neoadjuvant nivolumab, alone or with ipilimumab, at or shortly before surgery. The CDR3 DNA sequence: TGTGCCAGCAGCTTAGGGAGTTACGATGGCTACACCTTC. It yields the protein CASSLGSYDGYTF.